This is a list of T cell receptor beta chains from one sample in a study of blood T cells in healthy people across ages. TCRdb itself ran the 5' RACE reads through MiXCR, one entry per CDR3 protein. The sample comprises roughly 1,500,000 distinct CDR3 sequences, around 39% of which are singletons, and 7% to 9.5% rests with the top ten. Sequencing input: blood. These receptors all come from a woman between 18 and 29 years old in good health. Both conserved end residues are part of each CDR3. The D gene is left open where the match is weak. Size is stated for part of the rows, as once, few or many counts, or as a class when the clone is expanded.

NA,TRBV29-1,TRBJ2-3,NA,TGCAGCGTCTGGCCCCCGGGCAGCACAGATACGCAGTATTTT,CSVWPPGSTDTQYF
TRBD1,TRBV2,TRBJ2-5,NA,TGTGCCAGCAGGGATGACAGGGGGCGAGAGACCCAGTACTTC,CASRDDRGRETQYF
NA,TRBV5-1,TRBJ1-1,NA,TGCGCCAGCAGCTTGGAGAGGCAGGTGAACACTGAAGCTTTCTTT,CASSLERQVNTEAFF
TRBD1,TRBV10-3,TRBJ2-7,few,TGTGCCATCAGTGTTCGGGACAGCTCCTACGAGCAGTACTTC,CAISVRDSSYEQYF
NA,TRBV7-2,TRBJ2-7,NA,TGTGCCAGCAGCTTAGACAGGATGTCTCTCTACGAGCAGTACTTC,CASSLDRMSLYEQYF
NA,TRBV7-9,TRBJ2-1,NA,TGTGCCAGCAGCCCCGGACTATGGGATGAGCAGTTCTTC,CASSPGLWDEQFF
TRBD1,TRBV20-1,TRBJ2-1,NA,TGCAGTGCTAGAGCTCTGACAGGGAGCTACAATGAGCAGTTCTTC,CSARALTGSYNEQFF
TRBD1,TRBV29-1,TRBJ2-2,NA,TGCAGCGTTGGAGGACAGGGAGGGGAGCTGTTTTTT,CSVGGQGGELFF
NA,TRBV6-1,TRBJ1-5,NA,TGTGCCAGCATCGGACCCGATCAGCCCCAGCATTTT,CASIGPDQPQHF
TRBD2,TRBV20-1,TRBJ2-1,few,TGCAGTGCTAGGGGGATACTAGCGGGGGATCACAATGAGCAGTTCTTC,CSARGILAGDHNEQFF
TRBD2,TRBV12-3/TRBV12-4,TRBJ2-1,few,TGTGCCAGCAGTTTGCCCCTCGGACTAGCGGGGGTGAATGAGCAGTTCTTC,CASSLPLGLAGVNEQFF
NA,TRBV29-1,TRBJ2-7,NA,TGCAGCGTTGAAGATTCGAGGATCTACGAGCAGTACTTC,CSVEDSRIYEQYF
NA,TRBV7-8,TRBJ2-1,NA,TGTGCCAGCAGCTTAGGGGGGCTACCCCGTGAGGGCTCCTACAATGAGCAGTTCTTC,CASSLGGLPREGSYNEQFF
NA,TRBV7-9,TRBJ1-1,NA,TGTGCCAGCAGCCCTCGAATAGGAGGGACAACTGAAGCTTTCTTT,CASSPRIGGTTEAFF
TRBD1,TRBV4-1,TRBJ1-1,NA,TGCGCCAGCAGCCAGCGCCGAGGGGGACAGGAAGGCTCGAACACTGGAGCTTTCTTT,CASSQRRGGQEGSNTGAFF
NA,TRBV20-1,TRBJ1-1,few,TGCAGTGCTAGAGGGTATGGGGTGGAGGGCACTGAAGCTTTCTTT,CSARGYGVEGTEAFF
TRBD2,TRBV9,TRBJ2-3,few,TGTGCCAGCAGCGTGGGAGGGAGCTCGACAGATACGCAGTATTTT,CASSVGGSSTDTQYF
TRBD1,TRBV11-2,TRBJ1-2,NA,TGTGCCAGCAGCTCGGCAGGGGGCTATGGCTACACCTTC,CASSSAGGYGYTF
NA,TRBV27,TRBJ2-7,NA,TGTGCCAGCAGTTTTTCTTCAGTCTACGAGCAGTACTTC,CASSFSSVYEQYF
NA,TRBV20-1,TRBJ1-2,few,TGCAGTGCGCTTCTTTCCCGGGCGGGACGGTATGGCTACACCTTC,CSALLSRAGRYGYTF
NA,TRBV27,TRBJ1-1,NA,TGTGCCAGCAGACCCCCTGCGACGGTCCACACTGAAGCTTTCTTT,CASRPPATVHTEAFF
NA,TRBV6-4,TRBJ2-1,NA,TGTGCCAGCAGTGACTCGACTAACAATGAGCAGTTCTTC,CASSDSTNNEQFF
NA,TRBV12-3/TRBV12-4,TRBJ1-5,NA,TGTGCCAGCAGGCGAAACAATCAGCCCCAGCATTTT,CASRRNNQPQHF
TRBD2,TRBV18,TRBJ2-7,NA,TGTGCCAGCTCAACTAGCGGAAAATACGAGCAGTACTTC,CASSTSGKYEQYF
NA,TRBV10-1,TRBJ2-1,NA,TGCGCCAGCACAACGGGGCCGGAGAAGAACAATGAGCAGTTCTTC,CASTTGPEKNNEQFF
TRBD2,TRBV2,TRBJ2-1,NA,TGTGCACACAATGACGGGGGAGGGTACAATGAGCAGTTCTTC,CAHNDGGGYNEQFF
NA,TRBV19,TRBJ1-2,NA,TGTGCCAGTACGGACTTAAACTATGGCTACACCTTC,CASTDLNYGYTF
TRBD1,TRBV20-1,TRBJ1-1,NA,TGCAGTGCTGGGACAGGGAGCCTTAACACTGAAGCTTTCTTT,CSAGTGSLNTEAFF
NA,TRBV7-2,TRBJ2-5,once,TGTGCCAGCAGCCCAGTATACCCCCGAGAGACCCAGTACTTC,CASSPVYPRETQYF
NA,TRBV3-1,TRBJ2-1,NA,TGTGCCAGCAGCCAACCCGGGCCCTACTCCTACAATGAGCAGTTCTTC,CASSQPGPYSYNEQFF
TRBD1,TRBV5-1,TRBJ2-3,NA,TGCGCCAGCAGCTTCCCTTTCGGACAGGGAAAGATTAGCACAGATACGCAGTATTTT,CASSFPFGQGKISTDTQYF
NA,TRBV10-2,TRBJ2-7,NA,TGCGCCAGCAGCCCGGGGGACGGAAGAGAGTACGAGCAGTACTTC,CASSPGDGREYEQYF